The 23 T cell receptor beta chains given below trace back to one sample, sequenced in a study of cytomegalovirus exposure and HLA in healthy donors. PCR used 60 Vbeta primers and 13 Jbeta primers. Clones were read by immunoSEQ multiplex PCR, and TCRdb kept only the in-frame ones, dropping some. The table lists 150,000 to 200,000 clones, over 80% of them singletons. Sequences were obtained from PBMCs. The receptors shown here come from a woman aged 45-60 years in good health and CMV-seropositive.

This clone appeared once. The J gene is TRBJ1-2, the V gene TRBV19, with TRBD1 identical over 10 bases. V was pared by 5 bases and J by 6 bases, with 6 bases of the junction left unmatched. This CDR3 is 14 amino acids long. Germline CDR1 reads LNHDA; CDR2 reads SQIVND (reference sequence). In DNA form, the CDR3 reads TGTGCCAGTAGTCCGGGACAGGGGATGGATGGCTACACCTTC. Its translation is CASSPGQGMDGYTF.

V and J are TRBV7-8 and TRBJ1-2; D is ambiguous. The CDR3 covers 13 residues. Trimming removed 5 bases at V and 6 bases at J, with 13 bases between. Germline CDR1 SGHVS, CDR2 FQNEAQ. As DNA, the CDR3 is TGTGCCAGCAGCCCAATCCCCGGAGATGGCTACACCTTC. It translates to CASSPIPGDGYTF.

This CDR3 reads CASSLRDNTDTQYF. CDR3 DNA sequence: TGCGCCAGCAGCTTGCGGGACAACACAGATACGCAGTATTTT. The V and J genes are TRBV5-1 and TRBJ2-3; TRBD1 is a possible D gene (6 bases). The ends were cut back, 1 base at V and 2 bases at J, with 8 bases in the middle. Germline-derived CDR1 and CDR2 are SGHRS and YFSETQ. This CDR3 region has 14 residues.

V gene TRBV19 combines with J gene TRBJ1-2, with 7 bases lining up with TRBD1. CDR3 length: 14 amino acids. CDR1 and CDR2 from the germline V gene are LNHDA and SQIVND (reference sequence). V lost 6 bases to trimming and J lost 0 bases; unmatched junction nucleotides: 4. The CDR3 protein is CASSPGTANYGYTF. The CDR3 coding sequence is TGTGCCAGTAGCCCCGGGACAGCTAACTATGGCTACACCTTC.

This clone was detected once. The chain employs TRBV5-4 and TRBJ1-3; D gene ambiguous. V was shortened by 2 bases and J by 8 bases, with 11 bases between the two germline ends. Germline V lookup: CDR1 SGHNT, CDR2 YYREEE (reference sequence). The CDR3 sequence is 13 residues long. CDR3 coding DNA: TGTGCCAGCAGCTTTGGTCTCCGCGACACCATATATTTT. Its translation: CASSFGLRDTIYF.

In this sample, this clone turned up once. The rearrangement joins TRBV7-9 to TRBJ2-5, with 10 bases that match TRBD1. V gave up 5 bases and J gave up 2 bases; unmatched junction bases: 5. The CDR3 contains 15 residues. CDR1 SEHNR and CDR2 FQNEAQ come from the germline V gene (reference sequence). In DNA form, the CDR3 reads TGTGCCAGCAGCCCGACAGGGGGCTGGCAAGAGACCCAGTACTTC. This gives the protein CASSPTGGWQETQYF.

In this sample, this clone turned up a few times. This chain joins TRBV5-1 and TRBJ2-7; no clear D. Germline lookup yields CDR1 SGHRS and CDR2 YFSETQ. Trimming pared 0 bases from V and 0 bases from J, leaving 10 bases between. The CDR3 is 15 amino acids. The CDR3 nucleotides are TGCGCCAGCAGCTTGGGAGTTTCTAGCTCCTACGAGCAGTACTTC. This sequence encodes CASSLGVSSSYEQYF.

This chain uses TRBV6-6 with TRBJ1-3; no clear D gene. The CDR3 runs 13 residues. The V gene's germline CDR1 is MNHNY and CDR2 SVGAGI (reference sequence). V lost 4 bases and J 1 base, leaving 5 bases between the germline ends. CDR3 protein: CASSSYSGNTIYF. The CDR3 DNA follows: TGTGCCAGCAGTTCCTATTCTGGAAACACCATATATTTT.

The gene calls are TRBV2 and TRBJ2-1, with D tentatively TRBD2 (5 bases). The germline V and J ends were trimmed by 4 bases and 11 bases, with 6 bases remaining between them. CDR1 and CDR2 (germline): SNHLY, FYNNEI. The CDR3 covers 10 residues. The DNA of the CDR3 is TGTGCCAGCAGTGCTAGCCAGCAGTTCTTC. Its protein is CASSASQQFF.

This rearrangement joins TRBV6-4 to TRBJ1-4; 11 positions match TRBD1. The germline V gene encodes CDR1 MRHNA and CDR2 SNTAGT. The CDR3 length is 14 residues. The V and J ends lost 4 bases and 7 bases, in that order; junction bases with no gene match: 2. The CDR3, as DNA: TGTGCCAGCAGTGCCGGGACAGGGGGTGAAAAACTGTTTTTT. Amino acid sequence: CASSAGTGGEKLFF.

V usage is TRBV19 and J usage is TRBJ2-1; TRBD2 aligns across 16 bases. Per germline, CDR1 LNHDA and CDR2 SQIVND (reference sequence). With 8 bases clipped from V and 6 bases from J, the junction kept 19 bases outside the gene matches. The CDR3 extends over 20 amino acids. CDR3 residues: CASAKVRLTGTSGGGNEQFF. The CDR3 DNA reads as TGTGCCAGTGCCAAGGTCCGACTTACCGGGACTAGCGGGGGGGGCAATGAGCAGTTCTTC. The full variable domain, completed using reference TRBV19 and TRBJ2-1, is DGGITQSPKYLFRKEGQNVTLSCEQNLNHDAMYWYRQDPGQGLRLIYYSQIVNDFQKGDIAEGYSVSREKKESFPLTVTSAQKNPTAFYLCASAKVRLTGTSGGGNEQFFGPGTRLTVL.

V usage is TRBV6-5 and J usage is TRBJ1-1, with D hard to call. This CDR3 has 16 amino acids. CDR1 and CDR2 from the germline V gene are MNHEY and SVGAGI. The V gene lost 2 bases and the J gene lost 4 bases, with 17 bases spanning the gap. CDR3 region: CASSYAYFTMGTEAFF. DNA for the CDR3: TGTGCCAGCAGTTACGCCTATTTCACTATGGGCACTGAAGCTTTCTTT.

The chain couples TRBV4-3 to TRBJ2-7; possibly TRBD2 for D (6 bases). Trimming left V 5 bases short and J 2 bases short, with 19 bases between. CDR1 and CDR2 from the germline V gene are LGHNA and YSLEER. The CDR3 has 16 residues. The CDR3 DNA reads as TGCGCCAGCAGCGCAGCGGGCCTAGCAAGGACCTACGAGCAGTACTTC. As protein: CASSAAGLARTYEQYF.

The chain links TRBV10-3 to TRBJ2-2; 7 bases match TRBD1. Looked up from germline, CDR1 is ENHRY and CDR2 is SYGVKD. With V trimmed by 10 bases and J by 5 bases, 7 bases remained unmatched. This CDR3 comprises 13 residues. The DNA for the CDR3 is TGTGCCACCGGGACAGCCCTTACCGGGGAGCTGTTTTTT. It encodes CATGTALTGELFF.

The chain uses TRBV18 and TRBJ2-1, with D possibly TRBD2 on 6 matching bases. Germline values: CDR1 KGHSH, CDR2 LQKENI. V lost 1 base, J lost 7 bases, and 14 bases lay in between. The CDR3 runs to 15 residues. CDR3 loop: CASSPRTGVNNEQFF. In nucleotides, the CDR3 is TGTGCCAGCTCACCACGAACGGGAGTGAATAATGAGCAGTTCTTC.

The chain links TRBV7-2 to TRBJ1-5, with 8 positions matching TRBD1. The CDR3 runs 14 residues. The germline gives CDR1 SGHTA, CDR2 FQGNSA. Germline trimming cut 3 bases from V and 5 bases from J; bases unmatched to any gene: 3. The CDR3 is CASSLTGADQPQHF. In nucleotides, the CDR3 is TGTGCCAGCAGCTTGACAGGGGCAGATCAGCCCCAGCATTTT.

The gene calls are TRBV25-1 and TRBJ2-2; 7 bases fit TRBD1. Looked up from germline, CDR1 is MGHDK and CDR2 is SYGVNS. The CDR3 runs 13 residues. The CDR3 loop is CGSGTANTGELFF. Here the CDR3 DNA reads TGTGGATCCGGGACAGCGAACACCGGGGAGCTGTTTTTT. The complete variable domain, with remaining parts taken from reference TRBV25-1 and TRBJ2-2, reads EADIYQTPRYLVIGTGKKITLECSQTMGHDKMYWYQQDPGMELHLIHYSYGVNSTEKGDLSSESTVSRIRTEHFPLTLESARPSHTSQYLCGSGTANTGELFFGEGSRLTVL.

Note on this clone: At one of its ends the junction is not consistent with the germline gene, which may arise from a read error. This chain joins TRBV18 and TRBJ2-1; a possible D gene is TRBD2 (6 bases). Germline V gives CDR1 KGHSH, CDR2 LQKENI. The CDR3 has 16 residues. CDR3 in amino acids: CANSPAGMVGYNEQFF. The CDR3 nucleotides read TGTGCCAACTCACCGGCGGGGATGGTGGGCTACAATGAGCAGTTCTTC.

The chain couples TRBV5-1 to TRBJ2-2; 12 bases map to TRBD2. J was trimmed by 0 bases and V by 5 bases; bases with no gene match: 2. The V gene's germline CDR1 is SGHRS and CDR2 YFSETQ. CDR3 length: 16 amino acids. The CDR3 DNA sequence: TGCGCCAGCAGGACTAGCGGGGGCCCGAACACCGGGGAGCTGTTTTTT. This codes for CASRTSGGPNTGELFF. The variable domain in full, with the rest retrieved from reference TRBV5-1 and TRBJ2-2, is KAGVTQTPRYLIKTRGQQVTLSCSPISGHRSVSWYQQTPGQGLQFLFEYFSETQRNKGNFPGRFSGRQFSNSRSEMNVSTLELGDSALYLCASRTSGGPNTGELFFGEGSRLTVL.

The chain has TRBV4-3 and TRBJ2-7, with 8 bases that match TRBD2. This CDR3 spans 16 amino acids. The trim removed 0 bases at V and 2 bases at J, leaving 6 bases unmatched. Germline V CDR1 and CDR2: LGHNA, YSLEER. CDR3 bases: TGCGCCAGCAGCCAAGATCGTCGCGGGGGGACCTACGAGCAGTACTTC. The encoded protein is CASSQDRRGGTYEQYF.

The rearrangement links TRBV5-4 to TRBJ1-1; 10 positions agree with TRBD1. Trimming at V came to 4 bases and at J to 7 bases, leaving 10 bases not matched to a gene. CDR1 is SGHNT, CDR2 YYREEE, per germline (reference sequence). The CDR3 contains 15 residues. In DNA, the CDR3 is TGTGCCAGCAGCCCACGAGGGGGACAGGGGTTTGAAGCTTTCTTT. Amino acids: CASSPRGGQGFEAFF. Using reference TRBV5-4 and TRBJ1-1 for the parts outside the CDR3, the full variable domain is ETGVTQSPTHLIKTRGQQVTLRCSSQSGHNTVSWYQQALGQGPQFIFQYYREEENGRGNFPPRFSGLQFPNYSSELNVNALELDDSALYLCASSPRGGQGFEAFFGQGTRLTVV.

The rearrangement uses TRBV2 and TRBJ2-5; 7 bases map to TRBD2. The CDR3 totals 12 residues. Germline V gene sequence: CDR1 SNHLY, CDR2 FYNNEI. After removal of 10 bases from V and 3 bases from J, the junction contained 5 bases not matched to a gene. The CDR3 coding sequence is TGTGCCACCACACGGGGGGAAGAGACCCAGTACTTC. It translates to CATTRGEETQYF. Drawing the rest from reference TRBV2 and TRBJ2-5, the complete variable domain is EPEVTQTPSHQVTQMGQEVILRCVPISNHLYFYWYRQILGQKVEFLVSFYNNEISEKSEIFDDQFSVERPDGSNFTLKIRSTKLEDSAMYFCATTRGEETQYFGPGTRLLVL.

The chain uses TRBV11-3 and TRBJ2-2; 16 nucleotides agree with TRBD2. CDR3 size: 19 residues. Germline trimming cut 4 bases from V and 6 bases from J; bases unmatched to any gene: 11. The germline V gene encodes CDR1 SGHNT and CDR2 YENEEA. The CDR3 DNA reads TGTGCCAGCAGCTCCTACTCCGGGACTAGCGGGAGGGCCGCCGGGGAGCTGTTTTTT. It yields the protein CASSSYSGTSGRAAGELFF.